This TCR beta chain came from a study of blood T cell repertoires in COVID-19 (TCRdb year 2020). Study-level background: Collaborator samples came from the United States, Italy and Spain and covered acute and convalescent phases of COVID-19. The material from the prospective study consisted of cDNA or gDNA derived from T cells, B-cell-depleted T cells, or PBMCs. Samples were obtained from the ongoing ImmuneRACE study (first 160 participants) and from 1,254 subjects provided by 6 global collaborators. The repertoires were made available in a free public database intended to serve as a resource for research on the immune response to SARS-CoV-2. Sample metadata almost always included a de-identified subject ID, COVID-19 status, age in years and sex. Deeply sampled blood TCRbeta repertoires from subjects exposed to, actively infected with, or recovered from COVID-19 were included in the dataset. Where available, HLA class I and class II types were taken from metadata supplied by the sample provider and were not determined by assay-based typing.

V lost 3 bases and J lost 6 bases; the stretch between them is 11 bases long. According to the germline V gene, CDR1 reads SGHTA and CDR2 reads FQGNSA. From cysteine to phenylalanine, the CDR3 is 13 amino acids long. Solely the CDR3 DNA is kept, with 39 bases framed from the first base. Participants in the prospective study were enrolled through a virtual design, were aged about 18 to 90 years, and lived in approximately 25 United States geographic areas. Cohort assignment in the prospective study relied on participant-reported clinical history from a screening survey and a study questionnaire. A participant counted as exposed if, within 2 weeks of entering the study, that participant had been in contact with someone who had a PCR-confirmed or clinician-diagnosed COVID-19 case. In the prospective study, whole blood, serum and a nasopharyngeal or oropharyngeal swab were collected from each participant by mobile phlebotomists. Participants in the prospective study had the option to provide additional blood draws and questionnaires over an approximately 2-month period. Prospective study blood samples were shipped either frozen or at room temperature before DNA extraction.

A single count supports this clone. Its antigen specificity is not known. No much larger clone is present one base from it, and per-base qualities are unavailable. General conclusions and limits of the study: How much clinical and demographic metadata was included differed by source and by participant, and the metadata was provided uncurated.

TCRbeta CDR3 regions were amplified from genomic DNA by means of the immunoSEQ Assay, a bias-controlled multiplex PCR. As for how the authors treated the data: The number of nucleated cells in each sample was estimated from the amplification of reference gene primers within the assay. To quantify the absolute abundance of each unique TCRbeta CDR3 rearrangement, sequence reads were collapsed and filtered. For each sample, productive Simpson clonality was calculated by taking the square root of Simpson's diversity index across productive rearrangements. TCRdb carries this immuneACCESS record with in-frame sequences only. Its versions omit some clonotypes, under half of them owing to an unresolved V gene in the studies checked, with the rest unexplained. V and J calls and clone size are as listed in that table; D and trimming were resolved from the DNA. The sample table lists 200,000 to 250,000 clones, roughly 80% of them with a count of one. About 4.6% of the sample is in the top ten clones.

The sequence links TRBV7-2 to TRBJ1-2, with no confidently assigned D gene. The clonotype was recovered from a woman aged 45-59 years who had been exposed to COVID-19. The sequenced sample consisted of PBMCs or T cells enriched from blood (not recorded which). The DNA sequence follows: TGTGCCAGCAGCTTTGGGTTGGGAGATGGCTACACCTTC. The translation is CASSFGLGDGYTF.